These 15 T cell receptor beta chains were all obtained from the same sample, sequenced in a study of T cells in women clearing cervical HPV infection. Sequencing used immunoSEQ multiplex PCR; TCRdb keeps in-frame clones, though not all of them. Here the sample table reports over 15,000 clones. Sequencing was performed on blood buffy coat. The receptors originated from a woman between 18 and 70 years old with a cervical HPV16 infection that either progressed to CIN3+ or cleared (not recorded which).

This clone shows up as medium-sized by frequency. With the read ending 3 residues before the CDR3 end, the germline J gene is used to fill in that end. V and J are TRBV5-1 and TRBJ1-4; D is possibly TRBD1 (6 bases). The CDR3 spans 13 residues. Germline CDR1 SGHRS, CDR2 YFSETQ. V was shortened by 5 bases and J by 8 bases, with 13 bases between the two germline ends. Incomplete CDR3 DNA: TGCGCCAGCAGGACTCAAAGGGGGGAAAAA. Amino acid sequence: CASRTQRGEK. The full CDR3 protein is CASRTQRGEKLFF. The whole variable domain, remainder taken from reference TRBV5-1 and TRBJ1-4, is KAGVTQTPRYLIKTRGQQVTLSCSPISGHRSVSWYQQTPGQGLQFLFEYFSETQRNKGNFPGRFSGRQFSNSRSEMNVSTLELGDSALYLCASRTQRGEKLFFGSGTQLSVL.

Remarks on this clone: Read sequence stops 3 residues before the CDR3 end, and the germline J gene provides the missing end. The chain links TRBV10-2 to TRBJ1-2; 9 nucleotides agree with TRBD1. The trim removed 8 bases at V and 4 bases at J, leaving 14 bases unmatched. The germline CDR1 and CDR2 sequences are WSHSY and SAAADI. CDR3 length equals 16 residues. The CDR3 sequence is CASRDRDFGLGYGYTF. The CDR3 DNA, read in part, is TGCGCCAGCCGGGACAGGGACTTCGGTCTCGGCTATGGC.

Remarks on this clone: Coverage ceases 3 residues before the CDR3 finishes, and the germline J gene fills in the end. The chain combines TRBV5-4 with TRBJ1-3, with a possible D match to TRBD1 (5 bases). With 0 bases removed from V and 2 bases from J, the gap between germline ends came to 9 bases. The germline V gene encodes CDR1 SGHNT and CDR2 YYREEE (reference sequence). This CDR3 has 15 amino acids. The part of the CDR3 DNA that was read is TGTGCCAGCAGCTTGGGCACAGGCACTGGAAACACC. This gives the protein CASSLGTGTGNT. The entire CDR3 sequence reads CASSLGTGTGNTIYF.

With regard to this clone: The read ends 3 residues before the CDR3 terminus; that terminus is restored from the germline J gene. The V gene is TRBV13, the J gene TRBJ2-1; 7 nucleotides match TRBD2. With V trimmed by 6 bases and J by 6 bases, 8 bases remained unmatched. The CDR3 is made up of 14 amino acids. Germline V gene lookup returns CDR1 PRHDT and CDR2 FYEKMQ (reference sequence). The CDR3 spells CASRPRLALNEQFF. The CDR3 bases that were read are TGTGCCAGCAGACCAAGACTAGCTCTCAATGAG.

As to this clone: The sequence runs out 3 residues before the end of the CDR3; the remainder is reconstructed from the germline J gene. The chain couples TRBV11-1 to TRBJ1-1, with a possible D match to TRBD1 (6 bases). This CDR3 comprises 15 residues. From germline, CDR1 is SGHAT and CDR2 FQDESV (reference sequence). CDR3 DNA (partial): TGTGCCAGCAGCACCTGGGGGGGGCGCGGACTCGAA. Amino acids: CASSTWGGRGLE. The entire CDR3 is CASSTWGGRGLEAFF.

A note on this clone: The read ends 3 residues early relative to the CDR3; the germline J gene fills the gap. The rearrangement joins TRBV10-3 to TRBJ1-2; the D gene is possibly TRBD1 (6 bases). The CDR3 runs 13 residues. The germline V gene encodes CDR1 ENHRY and CDR2 SYGVKD. V lost 10 bases and J lost 4, with 16 bases in between. The DNA read from the CDR3 is TGTGCCACCAGGGGCACAGGAGTCTATGGC. Amino acid sequence: CATRGTGVYG. The whole CDR3 region reads CATRGTGVYGYTF.

Comments on this clone: The CDR3 end falls 3 residues outside the read, so it is completed with the germline J gene. The V call is TRBV19, the J call TRBJ2-2; D unresolved. Trimming pared 1 base from V and 8 bases from J, leaving 11 bases between. The CDR3 is 14 residues long. The V gene's germline CDR1 is LNHDA and CDR2 SQIVND (reference sequence). The CDR3 reads CASSIVRSRGELFF. The sequenced part of the CDR3 DNA is TGTGCCAGTAGTATAGTAAGGTCCAGGGGGGAG.

The CDR3 DNA, read in part, is TGTGCCTGGAGTAGCTCTAGCATGAATGAG. Protein sequence: CAWSSSSMNE. The full CDR3 is CAWSSSSMNEQFF. V is TRBV30 and J is TRBJ2-1, with D possibly TRBD2 on 5 matching bases. The read ends 3 residues early relative to the CDR3; the germline J gene fills the gap. Germline-derived CDR1 and CDR2 are GTSNPN and SVGIG (reference sequence). The CDR3 loop spans 13 amino acids. Deletions cut 2 bases from V and 7 bases from J, with 12 bases between. The full variable domain, completed using reference TRBV30 and TRBJ2-1, is SQTIHQWPATLVQPVGSPLSLECTVEGTSNPNLYWYRQAAGRGLQLLFYSVGIGQISSEVPQNLSASRPQDRQFILSSKKLLLSDSGFYLCAWSSSSMNEQFFGPGTRLTVL.

For this clone: The read halts 3 residues ahead of the CDR3 end, with the missing end drawn from the germline J gene. The V and J genes are TRBV19 and TRBJ1-1, with no clear D. The CDR3 totals 14 residues. In germline, CDR1 is LNHDA, CDR2 SQIVND (reference sequence). The V and J ends lost 7 bases and 5 bases respectively, with 17 bases between them. Incomplete CDR3 DNA: TGTGCCAGTAATCGCCCTAGCCGAGAAACTGAA. This encodes CASNRPSRETE. The whole CDR3 region reads CASNRPSRETEAFF.

A word on this clone: The read terminates 3 residues ahead of where the CDR3 ends, so the germline J gene completes it. The gene calls are TRBV4-1 and TRBJ1-4, with 7 positions matching TRBD1. Germline lookup yields CDR1 MGHRA and CDR2 YSYEKL. With V trimmed by 5 bases and J by 4 bases, 16 bases remained unmatched. CDR3 length equals 18 residues. Incomplete CDR3 DNA: TGCGCCAGCAGCGACGACACCGACAGGGTGGGAGTTAATGAAAAA. It encodes CASSDDTDRVGVNEK. The entire CDR3 protein is CASSDDTDRVGVNEKLFF.

Points on this clone: Read coverage stops 3 residues before the CDR3 terminus; the germline J gene supplies the remainder. V gene TRBV5-1 combines with J gene TRBJ2-5; the match to TRBD1 covers 7 bases. The germline gives CDR1 SGHRS, CDR2 YFSETQ. CDR3 size: 13 residues. After removal of 4 bases from V and 4 bases from J, the junction contained 4 bases not matched to a gene. Partial CDR3 DNA: TGCGCCAGCAGCCCGACAGGGTCAGAGACC. Protein sequence: CASSPTGSET. The whole CDR3 sequence reads CASSPTGSETQYF.

Regarding this clone: The CDR3 end falls 3 residues outside the read, so it is completed with the germline J gene. The chain employs TRBV2 and TRBJ1-2, with D unresolved. V lost 3 bases, J lost 7 bases, and 18 bases lay in between. In germline, CDR1 is SNHLY, CDR2 FYNNEI. This CDR3 spans 15 amino acids. The sequenced CDR3 bases are TGTGCCAGCAGTGAGGCTGTAGCTGGTGTCTTTGGC. This translates into CASSEAVAGVFG. The whole CDR3 protein is CASSEAVAGVFGYTF.

Comments on this clone: Read data end 3 residues before the CDR3 end; the end is taken from the germline J gene. The rearrangement links TRBV15 to TRBJ2-7; D is ambiguous. The germline CDR1 and CDR2 sequences are LNHNV and YYDKDF (reference sequence). CDR3 length equals 13 residues. V lost 5 bases and J 1 base, leaving 9 bases between the germline ends. The CDR3 sequence: CATSFRRSYEQYF. Partial CDR3 DNA: TGTGCCACCAGCTTCCGGCGGTCCTACGAG.

With regard to this clone: The CDR3 end lies 3 residues beyond the end of the read and is filled in from the germline J gene. This chain connects TRBV5-1 to TRBJ2-5; 11 nucleotides agree with TRBD1. V dropped 3 bases and J dropped 4; count of bases not matched to a gene: 11. CDR3 size: 17 residues. Germline V gives CDR1 SGHRS, CDR2 YFSETQ. The CDR3 is CASSYGQGAIFGETQYF. CDR3 DNA (partial): TGCGCCAGCAGCTATGGACAGGGGGCAATTTTCGGAGAGACC.

Concerning this clone itself: The read terminates 3 residues before the CDR3 end, so the remaining end is supplied by the germline J gene. The V call is TRBV28, the J call TRBJ1-4, with D possibly matching TRBD1 (6 bases). V dropped 3 bases and J dropped 4 bases, with 18 bases sitting between them. Germline lookup yields CDR1 MDHEN and CDR2 SYDVKM. The CDR3 runs 17 residues. The CDR3: CASSLARGLGVNEKLFF. CDR3 bases read: TGTGCCAGCAGTTTGGCCAGGGGATTGGGGGTTAATGAAAAA.